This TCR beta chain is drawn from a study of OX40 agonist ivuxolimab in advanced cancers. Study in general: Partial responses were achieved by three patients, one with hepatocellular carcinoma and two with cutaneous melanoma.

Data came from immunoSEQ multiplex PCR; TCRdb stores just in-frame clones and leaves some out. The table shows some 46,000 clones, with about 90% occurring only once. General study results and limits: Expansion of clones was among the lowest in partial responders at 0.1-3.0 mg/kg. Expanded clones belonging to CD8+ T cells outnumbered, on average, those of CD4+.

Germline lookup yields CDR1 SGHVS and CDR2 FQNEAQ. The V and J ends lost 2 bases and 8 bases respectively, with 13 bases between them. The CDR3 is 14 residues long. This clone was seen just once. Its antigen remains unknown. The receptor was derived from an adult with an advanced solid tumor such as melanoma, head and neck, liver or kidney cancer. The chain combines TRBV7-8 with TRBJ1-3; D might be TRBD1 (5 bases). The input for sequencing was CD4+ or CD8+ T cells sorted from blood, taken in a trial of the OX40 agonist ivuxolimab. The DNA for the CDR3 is TGTGCCAGCAGCTTACTGGGGCGGCCCGACACCATATATTTT. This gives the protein CASSLLGRPDTIYF.